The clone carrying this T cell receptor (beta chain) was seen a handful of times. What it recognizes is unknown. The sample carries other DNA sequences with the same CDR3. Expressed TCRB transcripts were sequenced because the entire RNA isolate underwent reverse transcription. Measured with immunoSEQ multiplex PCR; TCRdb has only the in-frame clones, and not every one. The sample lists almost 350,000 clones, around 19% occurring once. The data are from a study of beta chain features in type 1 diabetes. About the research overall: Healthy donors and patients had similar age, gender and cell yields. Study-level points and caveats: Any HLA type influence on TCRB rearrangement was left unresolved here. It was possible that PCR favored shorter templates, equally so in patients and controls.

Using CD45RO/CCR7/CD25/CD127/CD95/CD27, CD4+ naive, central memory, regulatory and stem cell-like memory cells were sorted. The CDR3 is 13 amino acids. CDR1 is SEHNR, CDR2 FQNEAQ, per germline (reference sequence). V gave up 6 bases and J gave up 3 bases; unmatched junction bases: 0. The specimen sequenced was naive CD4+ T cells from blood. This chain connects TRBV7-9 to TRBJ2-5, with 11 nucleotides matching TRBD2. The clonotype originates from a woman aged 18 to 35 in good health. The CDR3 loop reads CASRLAGEETQYF. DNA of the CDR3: TGTGCCAGCAGACTAGCGGGAGAAGAGACCCAGTACTTC.